This TCR beta chain was sequenced during a study of tumor-infiltrating lymphocytes in primary liver carcinoma. Across the whole study: Surgeons resected the patients' primary liver carcinomas. Stage T1-T3 N0M0 tumors spanned about 4 to 11 cm.

Per germline, CDR1 SGHAT and CDR2 FQNNGV. CDR3 length: 13 amino acids. Total RNA (around 0.45 ug) served as template for TCR beta cDNA synthesis primed by a constant-region primer. Investigators got TCR beta libraries out of three nested multiplex PCR rounds, done with slightly modified ARM-PCR. Investigators reported that the first two PCR rounds, at roughly 10 cycles each, used TRBV1-TRBV30 forward primers with a C-beta reverse primer. TCRdb re-called the multiplex PCR reads through MiXCR, storing one row per CDR3 protein. The data show approximately 330,000 distinct CDR3 sequences, less than 70% seen once. Unsorted whole blood supplied the RNA, and germline DNA was extracted too. Regarding this clonotype: One end of the junction varies from germline; a read error may be responsible.

This receptor was obtained from a man aged 35 to 55 with primary liver carcinoma and hepatitis B virus infection. The V call is TRBV11-2, the J call TRBJ2-7; perhaps TRBD2 as D (6 bases). Sequencing input: peripheral blood. The chain's CDR3 is CASSLGGVYDQYF. The CDR3 DNA reads TGTGCCAGCAGCTTGGGGGGAGTCTACGATCAGTACTTC. The entire variable domain, with the rest obtained from reference TRBV11-2 and TRBJ2-7, is as follows: EAGVAQSPRYKIIEKRQSVAFWCNPISGHATLYWYQQILGQGPKLLIQFQNNGVVDDSQLPKDRFSAERLKGVDSTLKIQPAKLEDSAVYLCASSLGGVYDQYFGPGTRLTVT.